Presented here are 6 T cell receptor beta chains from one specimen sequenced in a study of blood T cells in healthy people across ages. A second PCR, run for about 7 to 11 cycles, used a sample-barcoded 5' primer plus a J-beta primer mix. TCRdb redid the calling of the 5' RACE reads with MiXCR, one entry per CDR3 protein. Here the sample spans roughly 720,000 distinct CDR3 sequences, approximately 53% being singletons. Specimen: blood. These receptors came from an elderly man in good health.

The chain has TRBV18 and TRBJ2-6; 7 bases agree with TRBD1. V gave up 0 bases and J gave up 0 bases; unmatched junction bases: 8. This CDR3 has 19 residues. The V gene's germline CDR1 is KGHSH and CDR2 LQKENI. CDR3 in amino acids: CASSPPYQGVNSGANVLTF. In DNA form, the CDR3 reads TGTGCCAGCTCACCACCGTACCAGGGGGTTAACTCTGGGGCCAACGTCCTGACTTTC.

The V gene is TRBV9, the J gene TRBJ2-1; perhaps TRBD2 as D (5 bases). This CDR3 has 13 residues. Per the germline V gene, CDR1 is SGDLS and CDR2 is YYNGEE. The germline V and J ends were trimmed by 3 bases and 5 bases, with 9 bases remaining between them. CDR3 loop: CASSDRTHNEQFF. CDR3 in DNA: TGTGCCAGCAGCGATCGGACTCACAATGAGCAGTTCTTC. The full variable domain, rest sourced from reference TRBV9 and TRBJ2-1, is DSGVTQTPKHLITATGQRVTLRCSPRSGDLSVYWYQQSLDQGLQFLIQYYNGEERAKGNILERFSAQQFPDLHSELNLSSLELGDSALYFCASSDRTHNEQFFGPGTRLTVL.

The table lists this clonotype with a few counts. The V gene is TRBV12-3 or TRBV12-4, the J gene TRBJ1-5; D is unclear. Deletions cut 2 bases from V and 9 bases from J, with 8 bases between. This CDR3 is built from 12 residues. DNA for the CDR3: TGTGCCAGCAGTTTATCCCCTTGGCCCCAGCATTTT. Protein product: CASSLSPWPQHF.

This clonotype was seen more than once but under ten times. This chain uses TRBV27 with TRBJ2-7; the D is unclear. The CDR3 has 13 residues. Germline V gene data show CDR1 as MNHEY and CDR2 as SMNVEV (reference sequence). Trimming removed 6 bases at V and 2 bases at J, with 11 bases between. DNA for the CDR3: TGTGCCAGCAGAAGCGCCACAACCTACGAGCAGTACTTC. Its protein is CASRSATTYEQYF.

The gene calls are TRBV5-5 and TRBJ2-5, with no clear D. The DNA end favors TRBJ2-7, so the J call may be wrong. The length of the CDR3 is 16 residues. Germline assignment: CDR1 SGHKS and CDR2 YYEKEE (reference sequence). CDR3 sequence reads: CASSLNAGPSSYEQYF. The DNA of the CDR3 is TGTGCCAGCAGCTTGAATGCAGGCCCGAGCTCCTACGAGCAGTACTTC.

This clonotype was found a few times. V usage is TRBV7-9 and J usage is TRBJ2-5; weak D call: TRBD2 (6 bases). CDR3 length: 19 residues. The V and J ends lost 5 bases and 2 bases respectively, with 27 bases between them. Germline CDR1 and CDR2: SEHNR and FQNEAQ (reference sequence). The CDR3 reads CASSPARGVSGTSQETQYF. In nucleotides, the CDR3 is TGTGCCAGCAGCCCGGCGCGCGGGGTATCCGGGACGTCACAAGAGACCCAGTACTTC.